The source of this T cell receptor beta chain is a study of T-cell memory formation after mild COVID-19. Via MiXCR, TCRdb re-called the 5' RACE reads, giving one row per CDR3 protein. The sample records about 170,000 distinct CDR3 sequences, under 15% being singletons. V was shortened by 1 base and J by 0 bases, with 15 bases between the two germline ends. This CDR3 has 17 amino acids. CDR1 is SGHVS, CDR2 FQNEAQ, per germline. This receptor was obtained from a man between 18 and 29 years old who had mild COVID-19 (a few samples of this study predate the infection). Cell type and time point are not known. Sequenced input: PBMCs or a T cell subset sorted from them (not recorded which). The gene calls are TRBV7-8 and TRBJ1-1; D is unresolved. CDR3 in DNA: TGTGCCAGCAGCTTAGGTTCTATTAGGCAGGTGAACACTGAAGCTTTCTTT. Protein: CASSLGSIRQVNTEAFF.